The rows below give T cell receptor beta chains drawn from one sample of a study of blood T cell repertoires in COVID-19. Profiled with immunoSEQ multiplex PCR; TCRdb holds only in-frame clones, not every one. The sample lists around 260,000 clones, 89% occurring once. Sequencing input: peripheral blood. The origin of the receptors is a woman in her 40s who had recovered from COVID-19. Each CDR3 is given with its conserved first and last residue. The D gene is left open where the match is weak. Size tells how often a clone was seen (once, few, many) or the class of an expanded clone, and some rows leave it out.

CDR3nt,CDR3aa,v_gene,abundance,d_gene,j_gene
TGTGCCAGCAGTGGCAGGACTAGCGGGAGGGCCGACGATACGCAGTATTTT,CASSGRTSGRADDTQYF,TRBV6-1,-,TRBD2,TRBJ2-3
TGTGCCAGCAGTGAAGAGGGACAGGGGGTCCACGAGCAGTACTTC,CASSEEGQGVHEQYF,TRBV2,once,TRBD1,TRBJ2-7
TGTGCCAGCAGCCAAGAGGGGGCGATAGAGCAGTTCTTC,CASSQEGAIEQFF,TRBV3-1/TRBV3-2,-,-,TRBJ2-1
TGTGCCAGCAGTTTACGGACTTTTCCCGAGGGCTACACCTTC,CASSLRTFPEGYTF,TRBV6-5,-,-,TRBJ1-2
TGTGCCAGCAGCCCGACCCACTCGGGCCTTGAGGGTTCACCCCTCCACTTT,CASSPTHSGLEGSPLHF,TRBV4-2,-,-,TRBJ1-6
TGTGCCTGGAGTGGGGGGGGGACTGAAGCTTTCTTT,CAWSGGGTEAFF,TRBV30,once,-,TRBJ1-1
TGTGCCAGCAGCTCTAAGGTTCCCGGGACAGGAATCAAGGGCTATGGCTACACCTTC,CASSSKVPGTGIKGYGYTF,TRBV5-8,-,TRBD1,TRBJ1-2
TGTGCCAGCAGTTCCCCTGAAGCGGGAGAGTATCCCTACGAGCAGTACTTC,CASSSPEAGEYPYEQYF,TRBV28,-,TRBD2,TRBJ2-7
TGTGCCAGCAGCAATACCTGGAGCTCTGGAAACACCATATATTTT,CASSNTWSSGNTIYF,TRBV28,-,-,TRBJ1-3
TGTGCCAGCAGACCCGGACTGTTCACCTACAATGAGCAGTTCTTC,CASRPGLFTYNEQFF,TRBV6-5,-,-,TRBJ2-1
TGTGCCAGCAGTGCCGGGACAGGGCTAGCGGGAGGCACCGGGGAGCTGTTTTTT,CASSAGTGLAGGTGELFF,TRBV6-1,-,TRBD2,TRBJ2-2
TGTGCCAGCAGCCAAATCGGGGGCAGGGGGCTCGTAAACACTGAAGCTTTCTTT,CASSQIGGRGLVNTEAFF,TRBV14,-,TRBD1,TRBJ1-1
TGTGCCAGTAGTCCCCCGGGAGGGCCGGGCAATCAGCCCCAGCATTTT,CASSPPGGPGNQPQHF,TRBV19,-,-,TRBJ1-5
TGTGCCAGCAGCGTAGGTCAGGGGGGTTTAGAGACCCAGTACTTC,CASSVGQGGLETQYF,TRBV9,-,-,TRBJ2-5
TGTGCCACCAGCAGAGACATCACTAGCGGGAGAGATACGCAGTATTTT,CATSRDITSGRDTQYF,TRBV15,-,TRBD2,TRBJ2-3
TGCGCCAGCAGCCAAGAAGGGGCTAGCGGGTCCCCCTACGAGCAGTACTTC,CASSQEGASGSPYEQYF,TRBV4-1,-,TRBD2,TRBJ2-7
TGCGCCAGCAGCTTAGGGACAGTCTCTGGAAACACCATATATTTT,CASSLGTVSGNTIYF,TRBV5-1,once,TRBD1,TRBJ1-3
TGTGCCAGTAGTGCCGGGACACCGGGGGAGCAGTACTTC,CASSAGTPGEQYF,TRBV19,-,-,TRBJ2-7
TGTGCCAGCAGTTACGGGGACATGGAGAACACTGAAGCTTTCTTT,CASSYGDMENTEAFF,TRBV6-5,-,-,TRBJ1-1
TGCGCCAGCAGCTTACAGGGTTCACCCCTCCACTTT,CASSLQGSPLHF,TRBV5-1,few,-,TRBJ1-6
TGTGCCAGCAGCGCGGGACTAGCGGGCCCAGAGACCCAGTACTTC,CASSAGLAGPETQYF,TRBV9,-,TRBD2,TRBJ2-5
TGCAGCGCCACCGTGGGACTGGACACTGAAGCTTTCTTT,CSATVGLDTEAFF,TRBV29-1,once,-,TRBJ1-1
TGTGCCAGCAGCCCAGGCGCCTTAGCGGCAAACAATGAGCAGTTCTTC,CASSPGALAANNEQFF,TRBV7-7,-,-,TRBJ2-1
TGTGCCAGCTCCAGACTACCCACGACAGGGACCGGGGAGCTGTTTTTT,CASSRLPTTGTGELFF,TRBV18,-,TRBD1,TRBJ2-2
TGTGCCAGCAGCGAGATCCAGCCCCAGCATTTT,CASSEIQPQHF,TRBV14,-,-,TRBJ1-5
TGTGCCAGCAGTATTAGCGGGAGTGACAATGAGCAGTTCTTC,CASSISGSDNEQFF,TRBV7-3,-,TRBD2,TRBJ2-1
TGTGCCATCAATTCAGGGGGGACTGAAGCTTTCTTT,CAINSGGTEAFF,TRBV10-3,-,TRBD1,TRBJ1-1
TGTGCCAGCAGTTCCCAGCAGAAAAGGGGGTCCTACGAGCAGTACTTC,CASSSQQKRGSYEQYF,TRBV28,-,-,TRBJ2-7
TGTGCCACCAGTGAGGCGGGACTAGCGGGCCTTAATGAGCAGTTCTTC,CATSEAGLAGLNEQFF,TRBV24-1,-,TRBD2,TRBJ2-1
TGTGCCAGCAGCGATACTAGCGGGAGGGCCAAAGATACGCAGTATTTT,CASSDTSGRAKDTQYF,TRBV2,-,TRBD2,TRBJ2-3
TGTGCCAGCAGCTCAACTAGCGGGAGCAGGAATGAGCAGTTCTTC,CASSSTSGSRNEQFF,TRBV7-6,-,TRBD2,TRBJ2-1
TGTGCCAGCAGCCCGTCGGGGACTAGCGGCTACGAGCAGTACTTC,CASSPSGTSGYEQYF,TRBV9,-,TRBD2,TRBJ2-7
TGTGCCACCAGTGATTCGCAGGGGAAAGCTTTCTTT,CATSDSQGKAFF,TRBV24-1,-,-,TRBJ1-1
TGTGCCAGCAGCCCGGGGGGGGGTAATGAGCAGTTCTTC,CASSPGGGNEQFF,TRBV7-2,-,TRBD2,TRBJ2-1
TGCAGTGCCGGGACCCAGTACTTC,CSAGTQYF,TRBV20-1,-,-,TRBJ2-5
TGTGCCAGCATCCTGGGGGGGTATAGCTACGAGCAGTACTTC,CASILGGYSYEQYF,TRBV28,-,TRBD2,TRBJ2-7
TGCGCCAGCAGTCTCCAGGGGGCGAGCCACAATGAGCAGTTCTTC,CASSLQGASHNEQFF,TRBV23-1,-,TRBD1,TRBJ2-1
TGTGCCAGCAGCGACTGGGCCGCAGGGGGCGTGGGCGGCTACACCTTC,CASSDWAAGGVGGYTF,TRBV9,-,TRBD1,TRBJ1-2
TGTGCCAGCAGACAAAACACCGGGACTAGGGGAGATGGCTACACCTTC,CASRQNTGTRGDGYTF,TRBV28,-,-,TRBJ1-2
TGTGCCACCAGTGATTCCACGGGGAGCGGGATATCCTACAATGAGCAGTTCTTC,CATSDSTGSGISYNEQFF,TRBV24-1,-,TRBD2,TRBJ2-1
TGTGCCAGCAGCTCTGGACTGCAGTGGACTGAAGCTTTCTTT,CASSSGLQWTEAFF,TRBV5-4,few,-,TRBJ1-1
TGTGCCAGCAGCTTAGTGTACGGGATCGGCTACGAGCAGTACTTC,CASSLVYGIGYEQYF,TRBV11-2,-,-,TRBJ2-7
TGTGCCAGCAGTCCCCTCCAGGGGGCGGCTAATGAAAAACTGTTTTTT,CASSPLQGAANEKLFF,TRBV5-8,-,TRBD1,TRBJ1-4
TGCGCCAGCAGCTTGGTTGGGGGCGGTCTAGCGGGAAGAGACGAGCAGTACTTC,CASSLVGGGLAGRDEQYF,TRBV5-1,few,TRBD2,TRBJ2-7
TGCAGTGCTAGTAATCCGGACTCCACCTACGAGCAGTACTTC,CSASNPDSTYEQYF,TRBV20-1,-,-,TRBJ2-7
TGTGCCAGTAGGACTATAAAGAACACTGAAGCTTTCTTT,CASRTIKNTEAFF,TRBV19,-,-,TRBJ1-1
TGCGCCGAGCCGGGGGAAACAGATACGCAGTATTTT,CAEPGETDTQYF,TRBV5-1,-,-,TRBJ2-3
TGTGCCAGCAGCCATAATCAGCCCCAGCATTTT,CASSHNQPQHF,TRBV28,few,-,TRBJ1-5
TGTGCCAGCAGTACCCCGGGACTAGCGGGAGGGCCCAATGAGCAGTTCTTC,CASSTPGLAGGPNEQFF,TRBV27,-,TRBD2,TRBJ2-1
TGCAGCGTTGCCCTAGGGAGCAGCGTAACCTACGAGCAGTACTTC,CSVALGSSVTYEQYF,TRBV29-1,-,-,TRBJ2-7
TGTGCCAGCAGTAACGTGGCGGGAGTTGGAGATACGCAGTATTTT,CASSNVAGVGDTQYF,TRBV6-5,-,TRBD2,TRBJ2-3
TGCAGCGTTGCTATTGCGGGGATCGAGCAGTACTTC,CSVAIAGIEQYF,TRBV29-1,-,-,TRBJ2-7
TGTGCCAGCAGCTTGGCCTCAAGCGGGAGCACAGATACGCAGTATTTT,CASSLASSGSTDTQYF,TRBV5-6,-,-,TRBJ2-3
TGTGCCAGCAGCACCCCAACCCAACGGGACACCTCCTACGAGCAGTACTTC,CASSTPTQRDTSYEQYF,TRBV11-3,once,-,TRBJ2-7
TGTGCCAGCAGCGCTCAGTTGTCGGGGGGCCCGGTATCGTGGGGCTACACCTTC,CASSAQLSGGPVSWGYTF,TRBV28,-,-,TRBJ1-2